The 30 T cell receptor beta chains reported below all come from one sample, sequenced in a study of blood T cell repertoires in COVID-19. The data were produced by immunoSEQ multiplex PCR, yet TCRdb's version contains in-frame clones alone and is incomplete. This table holds roughly 74,000 clones, roughly 90% found once. The specimen sequenced was PBMCs or T cells enriched from blood (not recorded which). These receptors were taken from a woman in her forties or fifties with acute COVID-19.

The V gene is TRBV3-1 (or the pseudogene TRBV3-2), the J gene TRBJ2-7; 9 bases fit TRBD2. J gave up 2 bases and V 1 base, and 9 bases lay outside the gene matches. The CDR3 is 17 amino acids. The germline V gene encodes CDR1 LGHDT and CDR2 YNNKEL (reference sequence). The CDR3 spells CASSQVRGLASTYEQYF. DNA for the CDR3: TGTGCCAGCAGCCAAGTCCGCGGACTAGCGTCTACCTACGAGCAGTACTTC.

This clone has only one observation. CDR3 sequence (DNA): TGTGCCAGCAGCTTAGCGGGCAGGGGTGCGGGAAACACCATATATTTT. The encoded protein is CASSLAGRGAGNTIYF. The genes are TRBV11-2 and TRBJ1-3; weak D call: TRBD1 (6 bases). The CDR3 length is 16 residues. Germline V gene lookup returns CDR1 SGHAT and CDR2 FQNNGV. Trimming took off 1 base at V and 4 bases at J, with 14 bases between the two ends.

The chain uses TRBV7-9 and TRBJ2-1; 7 nucleotides line up with TRBD2. This CDR3 has 16 amino acids. The V segment lost 11 bases and the J segment 0 bases; nucleotides outside the gene matches: 13. Germline-derived CDR1 and CDR2 are SEHNR and FQNEAQ (reference sequence). The CDR3 sequence: CAGRGITVSSYNEQFF. The CDR3 DNA reads as TGTGCCGGGCGGGGGATCACTGTGAGCTCCTACAATGAGCAGTTCTTC.

The chain has TRBV7-9 and TRBJ1-2, with 9 positions matching TRBD1. This CDR3 contains 16 residues. V gave up 5 bases and J gave up 4 bases; unmatched junction bases: 11. CDR1 and CDR2 from the germline V gene are SEHNR and FQNEAQ (reference sequence). The CDR3 spells CASSPKGDRATYGYTF. The CDR3 nucleotides are TGTGCCAGCAGCCCAAAAGGGGACAGGGCCACCTATGGCTACACCTTC.

The rearrangement uses TRBV5-1 and TRBJ2-1; 10 positions agree with TRBD2. CDR3 length equals 15 residues. Looked up from germline, CDR1 is SGHRS and CDR2 is YFSETQ. V was pared by 9 bases and J by 4 bases, with 10 bases of the junction left unmatched. The CDR3 DNA reads as TGCGCCACCTCTAGCGGGAGCGGTCCTTACAATGAGCAGTTCTTC. Translating gives CATSSGSGPYNEQFF.

In nucleotides, the CDR3 is TGTGCCAGCTGGTCAGGGCGGTATGGCTACACCTTC. Amino acid sequence: CASWSGRYGYTF. V is TRBV6-5 and J is TRBJ1-2; TRBD1 might be the D (5 bases). The germline V gene has CDR1 MNHEY and CDR2 SVGAGI. The length of the CDR3 is 12 residues. The V end was cut by 8 bases, the J end by 5 bases, with 12 bases between.

The sample holds one count of this clone. The chain is built from TRBV10-2 and TRBJ1-5; the D gene is possibly TRBD1 (6 bases). CDR1 WSHSY and CDR2 SAAADI come from the germline V gene. Trimming took off 4 bases at V and 4 bases at J, with 8 bases between the two ends. This CDR3 is 13 amino acids long. CDR3 loop: CASSGTGNQPQHF. The CDR3 DNA reads as TGCGCCAGCAGTGGAACAGGGAATCAGCCCCAGCATTTT.

V and J are TRBV11-3 and TRBJ2-1; 10 bases align to TRBD2. Germline values: CDR1 SGHNT, CDR2 YENEEA. V gave up 2 bases and J gave up 9 bases; unmatched junction bases: 4. The CDR3 is 14 amino acids. The CDR3 region has the DNA TGTGCCAGCAGCTTACGGGAGCGGGGGGGTGAGCAGTTCTTC. Translating gives CASSLRERGGEQFF. The full variable domain, rest sourced from reference TRBV11-3 and TRBJ2-1, is EAGVVQSPRYKIIEKKQPVAFWCNPISGHNTLYWYLQNLGQGPELLIRYENEEAVDDSQLPKDRFSAERLKGVDSTLKIQPAELGDSAVYLCASSLRERGGEQFFGPGTRLTVL.

This chain uses TRBV7-2 with TRBJ2-5, with D maybe TRBD1 (6 bases). V lost 6 bases and J 2 bases, leaving 19 bases between the germline ends. CDR1 SGHTA and CDR2 FQGNSA come from the germline V gene. The CDR3 extends over 16 amino acids. Here the CDR3 reads CASRNIWGQSQETQYF. As DNA, the CDR3 is TGTGCCAGCAGGAACATTTGGGGACAAAGTCAAGAGACCCAGTACTTC. The whole variable domain, filled in from reference TRBV7-2 and TRBJ2-5, reads GAGVSQSPSNKVTEKGKDVELRCDPISGHTALYWYRQSLGQGLEFLIYFQGNSAPDKSGLPSDRFSAERTGGSVSTLTIQRTQQEDSAVYLCASRNIWGQSQETQYFGPGTRLLVL.

The table lists this clone with a count of one. The chain recombines TRBV9 with TRBJ2-7; 7 nucleotides match TRBD2. Germline V lookup: CDR1 SGDLS, CDR2 YYNGEE. This CDR3 spans 18 amino acids. Losses at the gene ends were 3 bases for V and 1 base for J; bases not matched to a gene: 16. The CDR3 DNA follows: TGTGCCAGCAGCGCCGAGGCTAGCGGTACCTTTACATCCTACGAGCAGTACTTC. The encoded protein is CASSAEASGTFTSYEQYF.

The DNA of the CDR3 is TGTGCCAGCAGTTACCCTAGCGGGAGTTCAGATACGCAGTATTTT. As protein: CASSYPSGSSDTQYF. The gene calls are TRBV6-6 and TRBJ2-3; 10 nucleotides align to TRBD2. V shed 2 bases and J 4 bases; nucleotides not matched to a gene: 3. The CDR3 is 15 amino acids. The germline gives CDR1 MNHNY, CDR2 SVGAGI (reference sequence).

This clone was detected only once. This chain links TRBV5-1 with TRBJ2-7; TRBD1 might be the D (5 bases). The V end lost 4 bases, the J end lost 5 bases, and 19 bases lay between the germline ends. This CDR3 spans 15 amino acids. From germline, CDR1 is SGHRS and CDR2 YFSETQ. This chain's CDR3 is CASSPGRVVGDEQYF. CDR3 nucleotides: TGCGCCAGCAGCCCTGGCCGGGTGGTAGGGGACGAGCAGTACTTC.

The chain carries TRBV7-9 and TRBJ2-3; 10 bases fit TRBD1. The length of the CDR3 is 17 residues. V gave up 0 bases and J gave up 4 bases; unmatched junction bases: 7. Germline-derived CDR1 and CDR2 are SEHNR and FQNEAQ (reference sequence). This chain's CDR3 is CASSLAEVGTGADTQYF. The CDR3 DNA follows: TGTGCCAGCAGCTTAGCGGAAGTTGGGACAGGGGCAGATACGCAGTATTTT.

This chain connects TRBV7-2 to TRBJ2-1; D is unresolved. This CDR3 is 12 amino acids long. Germline assignment: CDR1 SGHTA and CDR2 FQGNSA. V lost 5 bases to trimming and J lost 9 bases, with 11 bases between them. CDR3 sequence (DNA): TGTGCCAGCAGCAAAAATTGGGCTGAGCAGTTCTTC. It encodes CASSKNWAEQFF. Complete variable domain (other parts from reference TRBV7-2 and TRBJ2-1): GAGVSQSPSNKVTEKGKDVELRCDPISGHTALYWYRQSLGQGLEFLIYFQGNSAPDKSGLPSDRFSAERTGGSVSTLTIQRTQQEDSAVYLCASSKNWAEQFFGPGTRLTVL.

This chain joins TRBV11-3 and TRBJ2-5; TRBD1 aligns across 9 bases. This CDR3 region has 15 residues. From germline, CDR1 is SGHNT and CDR2 YENEEA. The ends lost 4 bases at V and 1 base at J; junction bases unmatched: 4. The CDR3 loop reads CASSSGTGSQETQYF. CDR3 bases: TGTGCCAGCAGCTCAGGGACAGGGAGCCAAGAGACCCAGTACTTC.

The chain recombines TRBV6-2 or TRBV6-3 with TRBJ1-5; 8 positions match TRBD1. The trim removed 1 base at V and 4 bases at J, leaving 18 bases unmatched. CDR1 and CDR2 (germline): MNHEY, SVGEGT. The CDR3 is 20 residues long. CDR3 loop: CASSYYLTGGGPSVNQPQHF. DNA of the CDR3: TGTGCCAGCAGTTACTATCTCACAGGGGGAGGCCCTTCGGTTAATCAGCCCCAGCATTTT.

This rearrangement joins TRBV3-1 (or the pseudogene TRBV3-2) to TRBJ2-2, with TRBD2 matching over 9 bases. V shed 2 bases, J shed 6 bases, and the junction held 13 bases outside the gene matches. Germline CDR1 reads LGHDT; CDR2 reads YNNKEL (reference sequence). The CDR3 length is 18 residues. The CDR3 DNA is TGTGCCAGCAGCCAAAGGGGCAGTACTAGCGGGTATGCCGGGGAGCTGTTTTTT. Its protein product is CASSQRGSTSGYAGELFF.

The chain is built from TRBV11-2 and TRBJ1-2; 7 positions agree with TRBD1. CDR3 length: 15 amino acids. The trim removed 2 bases at V and 3 bases at J, leaving 6 bases unmatched. Germline V gene sequence: CDR1 SGHAT, CDR2 FQNNGV. This chain's CDR3 is CASSLSAGGHYGYTF. The CDR3 DNA follows: TGTGCCAGCAGCTTATCGGCAGGGGGTCACTATGGCTACACCTTC.

The sample holds one count of this clone. The rearrangement joins TRBV27 to TRBJ1-6; 9 bases line up with TRBD1. J was trimmed by 10 bases and V by 3 bases; bases with no gene match: 7. Germline V CDR1 and CDR2: MNHEY, SMNVEV (reference sequence). This CDR3 has 15 residues. The CDR3 DNA is TGTGCCAGCAGTTTCAGGGGACAGGGACGCTCACCCCTCCACTTT. Its protein is CASSFRGQGRSPLHF.

This chain uses TRBV11-2 with TRBJ2-2; TRBD1 matches 7 bases. The CDR3 totals 13 residues. Germline CDR1 SGHAT, CDR2 FQNNGV. V dropped 4 bases and J dropped 6; count of bases not matched to a gene: 2. CDR3 coding DNA: TGTGCCAGCAGCTCCGACAGGGCCGGGGAGCTGTTTTTT. This translates into CASSSDRAGELFF.

V gene TRBV7-8 combines with J gene TRBJ2-5; 11 bases agree with TRBD1. The CDR3 totals 14 residues. Losses at the gene ends were 5 bases for V and 2 bases for J; bases not matched to a gene: 1. Per the germline V gene, CDR1 is SGHVS and CDR2 is FQNEAQ. The CDR3 sequence: CASSRDRGQETQYF. For the CDR3, the DNA is TGTGCCAGCAGCCGGGACAGGGGGCAAGAGACCCAGTACTTC.

The rearrangement links TRBV7-8 to TRBJ2-5; 14 nucleotides agree with TRBD2. J lost 4 bases, V lost 1 base, and 5 bases had no gene match. Germline values: CDR1 SGHVS, CDR2 FQNEAQ. The CDR3 is 17 amino acids. The CDR3 sequence is CASSLGGTSGSGETQYF. The DNA of the CDR3 is TGTGCCAGCAGCTTAGGGGGGACTAGCGGGAGTGGAGAGACCCAGTACTTC.

The chain combines TRBV19 with TRBJ1-1, with D perhaps TRBD1 (5 bases). V was shortened by 6 bases and J by 10 bases, with 24 bases between the two germline ends. The CDR3 totals 15 residues. Germline V gene sequence: CDR1 LNHDA, CDR2 SQIVND (reference sequence). The DNA for the CDR3 is TGTGCCAGTAGCGACCCGGGCACATCGGGGGGGGGAGCTTTCTTT. Amino acid sequence: CASSDPGTSGGGAFF.

CDR3 nucleotide sequence: TGCGCCAGCAGCTTGAGGAGCGGGAGGGCTTCAGATGAGCAGTTCTTC. Translation gives CASSLRSGRASDEQFF. J is TRBJ2-1 and V is TRBV5-1, with TRBD2 matching over 10 bases. This CDR3 is built from 16 residues. From germline, CDR1 is SGHRS and CDR2 YFSETQ. V was clipped by 1 base and J by 8 bases; unmatched bases: 9.

The chain has TRBV5-1 and TRBJ2-7; 9 bases are a match to TRBD1. The trim removed 3 bases at V and 3 bases at J, leaving 7 bases unmatched. CDR3 length: 15 amino acids. Germline-derived CDR1 and CDR2 are SGHRS and YFSETQ. The CDR3 DNA reads TGCGCCAGCAGCTCCCAGACAGGGGGGCACTACGAGCAGTACTTC. Protein: CASSSQTGGHYEQYF.

The chain combines TRBV7-9 with TRBJ2-1; D might be TRBD2 (7 bases). Germline V CDR1 and CDR2: SEHNR, FQNEAQ (reference sequence). Trimming removed 3 bases at V and 3 bases at J, with 18 bases between. The CDR3 runs 17 residues. The CDR3 nucleotides read TGTGCCAGCAGCTTGGGGGGCGCGGGAGCGGGCTACAATGAGCAGTTCTTC. This codes for CASSLGGAGAGYNEQFF.

V usage is TRBV7-8 and J usage is TRBJ1-5, with D tentatively TRBD1 (5 bases). Between the trimmed V and J ends, which lost 4 bases and 2 bases, there was a span of 12 bases. This CDR3 has 15 residues. Germline CDR1 is SGHVS and CDR2 is FQNEAQ. The CDR3 reads CASSSGGGGNQPQHF. The CDR3 DNA follows: TGTGCCAGCAGCTCGGGCGGGGGGGGCAATCAGCCCCAGCATTTT. Using reference TRBV7-8 and TRBJ1-5 for the parts outside the CDR3, the full variable domain is GAGVSQSPRYKVAKRGQDVALRCDPISGHVSLFWYQQALGQGPEFLTYFQNEAQLDKSGLPSDRFFAERPEGSVSTLKIQRTQQEDSAVYLCASSSGGGGNQPQHFGDGTRLSIL.

This sequence joins TRBV5-6 and TRBJ2-4; D possibly corresponds to TRBD2 (5 bases). Germline V gene data show CDR1 as SGHDT and CDR2 as YYEEEE. The CDR3 has 18 residues. The V end was cut by 4 bases, the J end by 0 bases, with 20 bases between. CDR3 region: CASSALPASSRAKNIQYF. CDR3 coding DNA: TGTGCCAGCAGCGCCCTCCCGGCTAGCAGCCGAGCCAAAAACATTCAGTACTTC.

The chain is built from TRBV7-9 and TRBJ2-7, with D possibly TRBD2 on 6 matching bases. CDR1 and CDR2 from the germline V gene are SEHNR and FQNEAQ (reference sequence). The V gene lost 5 bases and the J gene lost 5 bases, with 19 bases spanning the gap. This CDR3 is built from 15 residues. CDR3 in amino acids: CASSPRGLQPNEQYF. In DNA form, the CDR3 reads TGTGCCAGCAGCCCGAGGGGACTCCAGCCCAACGAGCAGTACTTC.

The V call is TRBV5-4, the J call TRBJ2-7; 10 bases are shared with TRBD1. The V gene end was trimmed by 5 bases and the J gene end by 6 bases; junction bases not matched to a gene: 11. The CDR3 length is 15 residues. The germline CDR1 and CDR2 sequences are SGHNT and YYREEE (reference sequence). As DNA, the CDR3 is TGTGCCAGCAGGTTCTTACGGGACAGGGGAGGCGAGCAGTACTTC. Translating gives CASRFLRDRGGEQYF. Full variable domain (missing parts from reference TRBV5-4 and TRBJ2-7): ETGVTQSPTHLIKTRGQQVTLRCSSQSGHNTVSWYQQALGQGPQFIFQYYREEENGRGNFPPRFSGLQFPNYSSELNVNALELDDSALYLCASRFLRDRGGEQYFGPGTRLTVT.